One sample yielded the 7 T cell receptor beta chains listed below, sequenced in a study of T cell responses to AZD1222 COVID-19 vaccine. Repertoires were generated with immunoSEQ multiplex PCR, while TCRdb's copy carries only in-frame clones and drops some. Seen here are approximately 170,000 clones, approximately 90% observed once, and the top ten hold 4.4%. The source material was peripheral blood, sampled on day 0 of AZD1222 vaccination. The receptors were sampled from an adult in good health.

The chain recombines TRBV6-4 with TRBJ2-2; D possibly corresponds to TRBD2 (6 bases). Germline CDR1 is MRHNA and CDR2 is SNTAGT. Deletions cut 5 bases from V and 0 bases from J, with 13 bases between. The CDR3 loop spans 16 amino acids. CDR3: CASSREAGTNTGELFF. CDR3 sequence (DNA): TGTGCCAGCAGTAGGGAGGCGGGCACGAACACCGGGGAGCTGTTTTTT.

This chain links TRBV12-3 or TRBV12-4 with TRBJ2-1; no clear D. Trimming removed 0 bases from V and 7 bases from J, with 4 bases in between. The CDR3 spans 12 residues. The CDR3 loop reads CASSLAGNEQFF. The CDR3 coding sequence is TGTGCCAGCAGTTTAGCAGGGAATGAGCAGTTCTTC.

This sequence joins TRBV28 and TRBJ2-4; no firm D call. CDR1 and CDR2 from the germline V gene are MDHEN and SYDVKM. The CDR3 sequence is 11 residues long. Trimming took off 5 bases at V and 5 bases at J, with 4 bases between the two ends. The CDR3 loop reads CASSRENIQYF. The CDR3 DNA follows: TGTGCCAGCAGTCGAGAAAACATTCAGTACTTC.

The chain recombines TRBV19 with TRBJ1-2; 8 bases are a match to TRBD1. The trim removed 5 bases at V and 6 bases at J, leaving 5 bases unmatched. The CDR3 extends over 13 amino acids. The germline CDR1 and CDR2 sequences are LNHDA and SQIVND (reference sequence). The CDR3 region is CASSPQGADGYTF. The CDR3 coding sequence is TGTGCCAGTAGTCCTCAGGGGGCGGATGGCTACACCTTC. Filled out from reference TRBV19 and TRBJ1-2, the complete variable domain reads DGGITQSPKYLFRKEGQNVTLSCEQNLNHDAMYWYRQDPGQGLRLIYYSQIVNDFQKGDIAEGYSVSREKKESFPLTVTSAQKNPTAFYLCASSPQGADGYTFGSGTRLTVV.

The chain recombines TRBV18 with TRBJ1-3; no definite D call. The CDR3 runs 13 residues. Germline V gives CDR1 KGHSH, CDR2 LQKENI. Trimming took 0 bases from V and 3 from J, leaving 3 bases between them. CDR3 region: CASSPPGGNTIYF. CDR3 coding DNA: TGTGCCAGCTCACCACCGGGTGGAAACACCATATATTTT. Filled out from reference TRBV18 and TRBJ1-3, the complete variable domain reads NAGVMQNPRHLVRRRGQEARLRCSPMKGHSHVYWYRQLPEEGLKFMVYLQKENIIDESGMPKERFSAEFPKEGPSILRIQQVVRGDSAAYFCASSPPGGNTIYFGEGSWLTVV.

DNA for the CDR3: TGCGCCAGCAGCCCCGGGACAGGGAAAACCGGGGAGCTGTTTTTT. Protein product: CASSPGTGKTGELFF. The gene calls are TRBV5-1 and TRBJ2-2; TRBD1 agrees at 9 bases. The length of the CDR3 is 15 residues. Germline V CDR1 and CDR2: SGHRS, YFSETQ. Trimming removed 4 bases from V and 5 bases from J; junction bases left unmatched: 6. Complete variable domain (other parts from reference TRBV5-1 and TRBJ2-2): KAGVTQTPRYLIKTRGQQVTLSCSPISGHRSVSWYQQTPGQGLQFLFEYFSETQRNKGNFPGRFSGRQFSNSRSEMNVSTLELGDSALYLCASSPGTGKTGELFFGEGSRLTVL.

This clone appeared once. This rearrangement joins TRBV6-4 to TRBJ2-1, with TRBD2 matching 7 bases. V dropped 1 base and J dropped 3; count of bases not matched to a gene: 9. This CDR3 has 17 residues. The germline V gene has CDR1 MRHNA and CDR2 SNTAGT. For the CDR3, the DNA is TGTGCCAGCAGTGACTATTGGGCTAGCGGTAACTACAATGAGCAGTTCTTC. Translated: CASSDYWASGNYNEQFF.